This T cell receptor (beta chain) was retrieved from a study of T cell repertoires in cytomegalovirus infection (dated by TCRdb to about 2019). Regarding the research as a whole: Recently identified HLA-C-restricted CMV epitopes, whose presentation resists viral immunomodulation, were targeted by peptide stimulations together with well-studied HLA-B-restricted epitopes. The HLA type of each donor mattered for the analysis, because public TCR beta signatures pointed to carriage of CMV infection along with the matching HLA type.

The sample's treatment or condition, from its label and the paper: in vitro stimulation with specific CMV peptide epitopes to enrich CMV-specific T cells. Concerning this clonotype: It has no known antigen specificity. No quality values exist for individual bases; no much larger clone is one base distant.

What the work shows at the level of the full study, not this receptor alone: The ex vivo response was dominated by HLA-C-restricted CMV-specific TCR beta clonotypes, and the single most frequent clonotype in two of eight donors was supplied by these HLA-C-restricted clonotypes. Cumulative frequency of public TCR beta family members discriminated carriers of CMV infection plus the relevant HLA type in this cohort and an independent 352-donor cohort.

From cysteine to phenylalanine, the CDR3 is 16 amino acids long. CDR3 DNA only is kept here, 48 bases in frame from base 1. The germline V gene specifies SGHVS as CDR1 and FNYEAQ as CDR2. The V end gives up 0 bases and the J end 1 base, leaving 1 base in the junction not matched to a gene. Sequencing instrument: Illumina HiSeq 1500. TCRdb cleaned the public reads at Q25 with fastp, built clones with MiXCR and kept in-frame beta chains. Duplicate CDR3 protein sequences are folded into a single record with the most common DNA and genes. The sample data list a few hundred thousand distinct CDR3 sequences, and under 55% of these were observed just once. The ten largest account for approximately 40% of the sample.

The rearranged segments are TRBV7-6 and TRBJ2-3; 10 central bases correspond to TRBD2. Material: cultured PBMCs, obtained from culture after CMV antigen stimulation. The receptor comes from a human donor in good health (CMV status not recorded). Some clones in this sample may be carry-over from other donors' samples. The CDR3 loop reads CASSLAAGGGTDTQYF. In nucleotide form, the sequence is TGTGCCAGCAGCTTAGCAGCGGGAGGGGGCACAGATACGCAGTATTTT. The full variable domain, with segments outside the CDR3 supplied by the reference TRBV7-6 and TRBJ2-3 proteins, appears as GAGVSQSPRYKVTKRGQDVALRCDPISGHVSLYWYRQALGQGPEFLTYFNYEAQQDKSGLPNDRFSAERPEGSISTLTIQRTEQRDSAMYRCASSLAAGGGTDTQYFGPGTRLTVL.